This is a list of T cell receptor beta chains from one sample in a study of shared clonotypes between healthy human individuals. Some clones are missing from TCRdb's copy, which holds only in-frame ones; the method was immunoSEQ multiplex PCR. The sample includes some 2,500,000 clones, 85% to 95% of them seen just once. Source material: naive CD4+ T cells from PBMCs. The receptors shown here come from a man younger than 35 in good health. Some clones in this sample may be carry-over from other donors' samples. CDR3s include the opening cysteine and the closing phenylalanine or tryptophan. D genes are given only for firm matches. Not every row has a clone size; where given, it reads once, few, many or a size class.

V	J	D	size	DNA	CDR3
TRBV4-1	TRBJ2-3	TRBD2	-	TGCGCCAGCAGCCAGACGGGAGGGACAGATACGCAGTATTTT	CASSQTGGTDTQYF
TRBV6-5	TRBJ1-4	-	-	TGTGCCAGCAGCCAACCCCTGGGAAAACTGTTTTTT	CASSQPLGKLFF
TRBV19	TRBJ2-1	TRBD1	-	TGTGCCAGTAGTAACGAACACAGGGGATTAGGGGAGCAGTTCTTC	CASSNEHRGLGEQFF
TRBV25-1	TRBJ2-3	-	-	TGTGCCAGCAGTGAATCTATCCCACGGGGCACAGATACGCAGTATTTT	CASSESIPRGTDTQYF
TRBV27	TRBJ2-5	-	-	TGTGCCAGCAGTTTAACGGGTCGGGAGACCCAGTACTTC	CASSLTGRETQYF
TRBV7-9	TRBJ2-1	TRBD1	-	TGTGCCAGCAGCTCCGGACAGGGTAGCGGAGTGTACAATGAGCAGTTCTTC	CASSSGQGSGVYNEQFF
TRBV13	TRBJ2-1	TRBD2	-	TGTGCCAGCAGCCTCACACTAGCGGGAGAGGGGCGGGGCTACGGTGAGCAGTTCTTC	CASSLTLAGEGRGYGEQFF
TRBV7-9	TRBJ2-1	TRBD2	-	TGTGCCAGCAGCCCCAGCGCCGGGACTAGCGGTGCTGAGCAGTTCTTC	CASSPSAGTSGAEQFF
TRBV28	TRBJ1-1	-	-	TGTGCCAGCAGTTTGGGGGGCATGAACACTGAAGCTTTCTTT	CASSLGGMNTEAFF
TRBV28	TRBJ2-2	TRBD2	-	TGTGCCAGCAGCTCCGGGAGCGCAGGGAGGGGCGGGGAGCTGTTTTTT	CASSSGSAGRGGELFF
TRBV6-1	TRBJ1-2	-	-	TGTGCCAGCAGTGAATCGTGGCAGGGCCAGAAATTTGCTGGCTACACCTTC	CASSESWQGQKFAGYTF
TRBV25-1	TRBJ1-6	-	-	TGTGCCAGCAGTGAACCCAATTCACCCCTCCACTTT	CASSEPNSPLHF
TRBV12-5	TRBJ2-1	TRBD2	-	TGTGCTAGTGGTTTGGGGCAGGGAGGGAATGAGCAGTTCTTC	CASGLGQGGNEQFF
TRBV6-5	TRBJ1-5	-	-	TGTGCCAGCAGGGTAAATCGGAATAAGCCCCAGCATTTT	CASRVNRNKPQHF
TRBV25-1	TRBJ2-2	TRBD2	-	TGTGCCAGCAGTGAATTGGTAGTCGGGGGGTCGGGGGAGCTGTTTTTT	CASSELVVGGSGELFF
TRBV19	TRBJ1-5	-	once	TGTGCCAGTAGTATAGGGGCAGCCCGCAATCAGCCCCAGCATTTT	CASSIGAARNQPQHF
TRBV7-9	TRBJ1-2	TRBD1	-	TGTGCCAGCAGCTTATATGGGGACAGGGTGATCTATGGCTACACCTTC	CASSLYGDRVIYGYTF
TRBV9	TRBJ1-2	TRBD1	-	TGTGCCAGCAGCTTCAATAAAAGGGACAGGGGAGTTCGGGGCTACACCTTC	CASSFNKRDRGVRGYTF
TRBV7-8	TRBJ1-1	TRBD1	few	TGTGCCAGCAGCCTTCCCCGGGACAGGGGTGACACTGAAGCTTTCTTT	CASSLPRDRGDTEAFF
TRBV28	TRBJ2-7	-	-	TGTGCCAGCACCCCATCTGGGGTTAAGTACGAGCAGTACTTC	CASTPSGVKYEQYF
TRBV6-5	TRBJ2-1	-	-	TGTGCCAGCAGTTACAGCTCCTACAATGAGCAGTTCTTC	CASSYSSYNEQFF
TRBV18	TRBJ1-2	-	few	TGTGCCAGCTCCTCGACGGACAACTATGGCTACACCTTC	CASSSTDNYGYTF
TRBV30	TRBJ2-1	-	once	TGTGCCTGGCAACCCGGGACCCGGCTTTACAATGAGCAGTTCTTC	CAWQPGTRLYNEQFF
TRBV6-4	TRBJ1-5	-	-	TGTGCCAGCAGCAGAGAGCAGAATCAGCCCCAGCATTTT	CASSREQNQPQHF
TRBV7-7	TRBJ2-5	TRBD2	-	TGTGCCAGCAGCTTAGGGACTAGCTTGGTCGAGACCCAGTACTTC	CASSLGTSLVETQYF
TRBV4-1	TRBJ1-2	-	-	TGCGCCAGCAGCCAAGTAAGCGGGGGCTACACCTTC	CASSQVSGGYTF